This T cell receptor beta chain was captured by sequencing in a study of shared clonotypes between healthy human individuals. Study-level information: Contributing individuals were a couple of females and three males aged 18 to 49.

Amplification in unsorted PBMC replicate PCRs started from approximately 300 ng DNA, which equals about 30,000 T cell genomes. Sequencing was performed with immunoSEQ multiplex PCR; in TCRdb, only in-frame clones are kept and a portion is missing. Of hundreds of thousands of clones in the sample, roughly 79% were seen once. Notes on this clone: Its antigen is not known.

Donation came from healthy HIV-negative adults that had no recent acute infections or vaccinations. With 4 bases clipped from V and 7 bases from J, the junction kept 15 bases outside the gene matches. Germline CDR1 LGHNA, CDR2 YSLEER. The CDR3 sequence is 17 residues long. The study's findings and limits: Investigators expected sequencing depth to affect clonotype sharing among donors.

The receptor was isolated from a woman between 40 and 55 years old in good health. Some clones in this sample may be carry-over from other donors' samples. The rearrangement joins TRBV4-3 to TRBJ2-1; TRBD2 agrees at 8 bases. Specimen: PBMCs. This chain's CDR3 is CASSRASGTRNRNEQFF. DNA for the CDR3: TGCGCCAGCAGCCGCGCGTCCGGGACTAGGAATAGGAATGAGCAGTTCTTC.